The 30 T cell receptor beta chains below all came from one sample that was sequenced in a study of T-cell reconstitution after alpha-beta-depleted transplantation in children. A TCRbeta library incorporating unique molecular identifiers was prepared. From the PCR reads, TCRdb called clonotypes with MiXCR, one entry per CDR3 protein. The sample records hundreds of thousands of distinct CDR3 sequences, more than 20% being singletons. Specimen: PBMCs, mostly from graft donor cells, collected 360 days after TCRalphabeta/CD19-depleted stem cell transplant. The source is a boy younger than two who had a stem cell transplant for acute myeloid leukemia, so the T cells may come from the graft donor.

CDR3 amino acids: CSAPWGYTEAFF. The CDR3 nucleotides are TGCAGTGCGCCTTGGGGCTACACTGAAGCTTTCTTT. This sequence joins TRBV20-1 and TRBJ1-1, with a tentative D call TRBD1 (5 bases). The CDR3 runs 12 residues. V dropped 6 bases and J dropped 3 bases, with 11 bases sitting between them. Germline V gives CDR1 DFQATT, CDR2 SNEGSKA (reference sequence).

In its sample, this clonotype was seen many times. V is TRBV6-1 and J is TRBJ2-5, with D possibly called TRBD1 or TRBD2 (5 bases each). V shed 3 bases and J shed 4 bases, with 12 bases lying between them. CDR1 MNHNS and CDR2 SASEGT come from the germline V gene. This CDR3 is 14 amino acids long. CDR3 protein: CASSDHAGRETQYF. The CDR3 region has the DNA TGTGCCAGCAGTGATCACGCAGGGAGAGAGACCCAGTACTTC.

This clonotype has ten or more counts. The chain is built from TRBV27 and TRBJ2-3; the match to TRBD2 covers 8 bases. The V gene end was trimmed by 5 bases and the J gene end by 2 bases; junction bases not matched to a gene: 12. The CDR3 contains 17 residues. Germline V gene lookup returns CDR1 MNHEY and CDR2 SMNVEV (reference sequence). The CDR3 reads CASSPRTSPPYTDTQYF. The CDR3 nucleotides read TGTGCCAGCAGTCCAAGGACTAGCCCGCCCTACACAGATACGCAGTATTTT.

This clonotype was recorded a few times. V usage is TRBV7-8 and J usage is TRBJ1-1; D remains ambiguous. Germline CDR1 SGHVS, CDR2 FQNEAQ. This CDR3 contains 15 residues. V lost 5 bases and J 3 bases, leaving 16 bases between the germline ends. CDR3 bases: TGTGCCAGCAGCCCCCGGCGGGGAGGTGACACTGAAGCTTTCTTT. This sequence encodes CASSPRRGGDTEAFF.

This sequence joins TRBV7-2 and TRBJ2-1, with D unresolved. Germline V gene sequence: CDR1 SGHTA, CDR2 FQGNSA. The CDR3 is 12 amino acids. Trimming removed 5 bases from V and 8 bases from J, with 10 bases in between. The CDR3 region has the DNA TGTGCCAGCAGCCCCTCGGGCTATGAGCAGTTCTTC. The encoded protein is CASSPSGYEQFF.

This chain joins TRBV20-1 and TRBJ2-7; TRBD1 is a possible D gene (5 bases). The ends were cut back, 6 bases at V and 9 bases at J, with 18 bases in the middle. Looked up from germline, CDR1 is DFQATT and CDR2 is SNEGSKA (reference sequence). This CDR3 spans 12 amino acids. This CDR3 is CSALTDSSGQYV. The DNA of the CDR3 is TGCAGTGCCCTGACAGACTCCTCGGGGCAGTACGTC.

The chain has TRBV6-1 and TRBJ2-7, with 7 nucleotides matching TRBD1. Germline V gene data show CDR1 as MNHNS and CDR2 as SASEGT. V shed 1 base, J shed 2 bases, and the junction held 5 bases outside the gene matches. The CDR3 is 15 residues long. The CDR3 nucleotides read TGTGCCAGCAGTGAAGTTCCAGGGGGAGCCTACGAGCAGTACTTC. Protein: CASSEVPGGAYEQYF.

This clonotype was observed at least ten times. The chain carries TRBV5-1 and TRBJ2-3; D is unclear. V was pared by 0 bases and J by 7 bases, with 9 bases between. Germline V gene lookup returns CDR1 SGHRS and CDR2 YFSETQ. The CDR3 sequence is 13 residues long. The CDR3 DNA reads as TGCGCCAGCAGCTTGGTTGGGGAACATACGCAGTATTTT. It encodes CASSLVGEHTQYF.

This clonotype came up a few times. The chain uses TRBV6-4 and TRBJ2-3; TRBD2 matches at 11 bases. Germline loops: CDR1 MRHNA, CDR2 SNTAGT. The CDR3 sequence is 13 residues long. With V trimmed by 8 bases and J by 7 bases, 5 bases remained unmatched. The CDR3 coding sequence is TGTGCCAGCTATACTAGCGGGGGCTATACGCAGTATTTT. Translated, it gives CASYTSGGYTQYF.

In regard to this clonotype: A junction end diverges from the germline sequence, so it may reflect a read error. The CDR3 protein is CASSKDAGGVADTQYF. DNA of the CDR3: TGCGCCAGCAGCAAAGATGCAGGGGGCGTGGCAGATACGCAGTATTTT. The chain recombines TRBV4-3 with TRBJ2-3; 8 nucleotides match TRBD1. CDR1 LGHNA and CDR2 YSLEER come from the germline V gene. CDR3 length equals 16 residues.

J is TRBJ1-1 and V is TRBV20-1, with D uncertain. Germline values: CDR1 DFQATT, CDR2 SNEGSKA (reference sequence). Trimming took 0 bases from V and 3 from J, leaving 8 bases between them. The CDR3 is 13 amino acids. The CDR3 is CSAREKGYTEAFF. In DNA form, the CDR3 reads TGCAGTGCTAGAGAAAAGGGATACACTGAAGCTTTCTTT.

This chain links TRBV5-5 with TRBJ2-2; 9 bases align to TRBD1. The V gene's germline CDR1 is SGHKS and CDR2 YYEKEE (reference sequence). This CDR3 region has 17 residues. The V segment lost 5 bases and the J segment 7 bases; nucleotides outside the gene matches: 15. Here the CDR3 DNA reads TGTGCCAGCAGGTGGGGACAGGGATCGAGTTCTATCGGGGAGCTGTTTTTT. Translation: CASRWGQGSSSIGELFF.

The table lists this clonotype with a few counts. The CDR3 DNA follows: TGTGCCAGCAGCCGGGACAGGGGCTTAGTGGGGGACTACGAGCAGTACGTC. Translating gives CASSRDRGLVGDYEQYV. The chain is built from TRBV12-3 or TRBV12-4 and TRBJ2-7; 10 bases are a match to TRBD1. V trimming: 6 bases; J trimming: 3 bases; junction bases outside the gene matches: 14. The CDR3 runs to 17 residues.

The chain employs TRBV20-1 and TRBJ1-5; D is uncertain. CDR3 length: 17 amino acids. Germline V gene data show CDR1 as DFQATT and CDR2 as SNEGSKA (reference sequence). Trimming took off 0 bases at V and 0 bases at J, with 15 bases between the two ends. The CDR3 DNA reads TGCAGTGCTAGAGATAGAGGAGAGATCTATAGCAATCAGCCCCAGCATTTT. Amino acid sequence: CSARDRGEIYSNQPQHF.

This clonotype showed up many times. The genes are TRBV12-3 or TRBV12-4 and TRBJ2-1; D call uncertain. CDR3 length: 15 amino acids. Trimming pared 3 bases from V and 8 bases from J, leaving 17 bases between. CDR3 sequence (DNA): TGTGCCAGCAGTTTCTCGGCTAGGTTGGGTGATGAGCAGTTCTTC. Translated: CASSFSARLGDEQFF.

Many counts were recorded for this clonotype. The rearrangement uses TRBV5-1 and TRBJ1-1; 7 bases map to TRBD1. V was clipped by 4 bases and J by 3 bases; unmatched bases: 6. Germline-derived CDR1 and CDR2 are SGHRS and YFSETQ. The length of the CDR3 is 14 residues. The CDR3 nucleotides read TGCGCCAGCAGCCGACAGGGTTTGTACACTGAAGCTTTCTTT. It translates to CASSRQGLYTEAFF. Supplemented by reference TRBV5-1 and TRBJ1-1, the full variable domain reads KAGVTQTPRYLIKTRGQQVTLSCSPISGHRSVSWYQQTPGQGLQFLFEYFSETQRNKGNFPGRFSGRQFSNSRSEMNVSTLELGDSALYLCASSRQGLYTEAFFGQGTRLTVV.

The rearrangement links TRBV19 to TRBJ2-1; TRBD1 agrees at 7 bases. CDR3 length equals 13 residues. Per germline, CDR1 LNHDA and CDR2 SQIVND (reference sequence). V was clipped by 5 bases and J by 7 bases; unmatched bases: 5. The CDR3 spells CASSVTGLNEQFF. Written as DNA, the CDR3 is TGTGCCAGTAGTGTGACAGGGCTGAATGAGCAGTTCTTC.

This clonotype was counted ten times or more. In nucleotides, the CDR3 is TGTGCCAGCAGCCCAACAAGGGTAAATGAGCAGTTCTTC. Its translation is CASSPTRVNEQFF. This chain connects TRBV11-2 to TRBJ2-1; no firm D call. The CDR3 totals 13 residues. CDR1 and CDR2 from the germline V gene are SGHAT and FQNNGV. Trimming left V 5 bases short and J 7 bases short, with 12 bases between.

V usage is TRBV9 and J usage is TRBJ2-3; D remains ambiguous. The CDR3 consists of 15 residues. V shed 0 bases and J shed 4 bases, with 12 bases lying between them. Per the germline V gene, CDR1 is SGDLS and CDR2 is YYNGEE. This CDR3 is CASSVASGPPDTQYF. DNA for the CDR3: TGTGCCAGCAGCGTAGCTAGTGGACCTCCAGATACGCAGTATTTT.

The chain couples TRBV5-6 to TRBJ1-5, with D possibly being TRBD1 (6 bases). The CDR3 has 14 residues. V shed 5 bases and J shed 6 bases, with 15 bases lying between them. CDR1 SGHDT and CDR2 YYEEEE come from the germline V gene. CDR3: CASSYAGVRQPQHF. CDR3 DNA sequence: TGTGCCAGCAGTTATGCAGGGGTCCGTCAGCCCCAGCATTTT.

This clonotype was counted ten times or more. The chain uses TRBV12-3 or TRBV12-4 and TRBJ2-5; 9 bases map to TRBD1. CDR3 length: 14 residues. The V segment lost 8 bases and the J segment 4 bases; nucleotides outside the gene matches: 8. CDR3 residues: CASSPGQGAETQYF. The CDR3 coding sequence is TGTGCCAGCTCTCCGGGACAGGGTGCAGAGACCCAGTACTTC.

This clonotype was seen at least ten times. The chain uses TRBV15 and TRBJ2-5, with no clear D. Germline CDR1 and CDR2: LNHNV and YYDKDF (reference sequence). The CDR3 runs to 12 residues. Trimming removed 0 bases at V and 4 bases at J, with 3 bases between. This chain's CDR3 is CATSRDRETQYF. Here the CDR3 DNA reads TGTGCCACCAGCAGAGACAGAGAGACCCAGTACTTC.

This clonotype was counted at least ten times. The genes are TRBV29-1 and TRBJ2-7; 8 bases align to TRBD1. The CDR3 length is 14 residues. Trimming cost V 5 bases and J 3 bases; bases outside gene matches: 9. CDR1 SQVTM and CDR2 ANQGSEA come from the germline V gene. The CDR3 loop reads CSVSTGGNYYEQYF. Written as DNA, the CDR3 is TGCAGCGTTTCTACAGGGGGTAATTACTACGAGCAGTACTTC.

This clonotype was picked up a small number of times. The V gene is TRBV21-1, the J gene TRBJ2-7; the table's D gene call, TRBD1, was not cross checked with the DNA. TRBV21-1 is a pseudogene segment. The CDR3 runs to 16 residues. The CDR3 DNA reads TGTGCCAGCAGCAAAGCATGGGACAGACTAAACTACGAGCAGTACGTC. This sequence encodes CASSKAWDRLNYEQYV.

The chain joins TRBV20-1 to TRBJ2-5, with D hard to call. The germline V gene encodes CDR1 DFQATT and CDR2 SNEGSKA (reference sequence). The CDR3 covers 12 residues. V lost 0 bases and J 5 bases, leaving 7 bases between the germline ends. The CDR3 spells CSARDLMETQYF. The CDR3 DNA reads as TGCAGTGCTAGAGATCTGATGGAGACCCAGTACTTC.

This clonotype came up many times. CDR3 amino acids: CASTDRDYSYNEQFF. The CDR3 bases are TGTGCCAGCACCGACCGGGACTACTCATACAATGAGCAGTTCTTC. The chain combines TRBV12-3 or TRBV12-4 with TRBJ2-1, with 7 bases matching TRBD2. V dropped 7 bases and J dropped 4; count of bases not matched to a gene: 10. The CDR3 covers 15 residues.

This clonotype was found a few times. The chain links TRBV7-2 to TRBJ2-7; D uncertain. The CDR3 runs to 14 residues. V lost 1 base, J lost 0 bases, and 7 bases lay in between. Germline CDR1 and CDR2: SGHTA and FQGNSA. The CDR3 sequence is CASSLGHRSYEQYF. CDR3 sequence (DNA): TGTGCCAGCAGCTTAGGACACCGCTCCTACGAGCAGTACTTC.

This clonotype came up many times. This chain joins TRBV27 and TRBJ2-1; a weak D match, TRBD1 (6 bases). Per germline, CDR1 MNHEY and CDR2 SMNVEV (reference sequence). CDR3 length: 16 amino acids. The V and J ends lost 5 bases and 7 bases respectively, with 21 bases between them. This CDR3 reads CASSPGQYFPPNEQFF. The DNA for the CDR3 is TGTGCCAGCAGTCCCGGACAGTATTTCCCCCCGAATGAGCAGTTCTTC.

V and J are TRBV5-1 and TRBJ1-3; a weak D match, TRBD1 (6 bases). Germline CDR1 and CDR2: SGHRS and YFSETQ. The CDR3 consists of 15 residues. Trimming pared 4 bases from V and 4 bases from J, leaving 15 bases between. CDR3 DNA sequence: TGCGCCAGCAGCGGTCCACAGGGACGAGGAAACACCATATATTTT. Its translation is CASSGPQGRGNTIYF.

The V and J genes are TRBV4-1 and TRBJ1-5, with D tentatively TRBD1 (5 bases). The germline CDR1 and CDR2 sequences are MGHRA and YSYEKL. V was trimmed by 1 base and J by 5 bases, leaving 12 bases between them. The CDR3 has 15 residues. The CDR3 bases are TGCGCCAGCAGCCAAGTACCAGGGTTCGATCAGCCCCAGCATTTT. It specifies CASSQVPGFDQPQHF.